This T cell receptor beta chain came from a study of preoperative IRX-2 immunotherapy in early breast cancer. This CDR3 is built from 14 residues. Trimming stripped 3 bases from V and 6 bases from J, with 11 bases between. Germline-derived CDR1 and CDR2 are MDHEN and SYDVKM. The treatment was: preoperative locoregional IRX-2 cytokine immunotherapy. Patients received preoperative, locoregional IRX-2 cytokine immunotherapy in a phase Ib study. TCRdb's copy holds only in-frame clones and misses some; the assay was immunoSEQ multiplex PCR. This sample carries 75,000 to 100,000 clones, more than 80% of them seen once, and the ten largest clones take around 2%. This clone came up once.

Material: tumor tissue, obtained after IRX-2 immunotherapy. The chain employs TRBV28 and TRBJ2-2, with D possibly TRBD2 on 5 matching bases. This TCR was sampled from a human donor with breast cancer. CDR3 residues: CASSFDGGPGELFF. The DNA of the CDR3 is TGTGCCAGCAGTTTTGACGGAGGCCCCGGGGAGCTGTTTTTT.